A selection of T cell receptor beta chains follows, all from one sample in a study of cytomegalovirus exposure and HLA in healthy donors. Generated by immunoSEQ multiplex PCR, the TCRdb table keeps only in-frame clones and is missing some. The profile covers more than 85,000 clones, with approximately 86% appearing a single time and approximately 2% taken by the ten largest. Input material: PBMCs. All receptors derive from a man between 35 and 55 years old in good health and CMV-seronegative. CDR3s include the opening cysteine and the closing phenylalanine or tryptophan. Fields, in order: J gene, V gene, clone size, D gene, CDR3 protein, CDR3 DNA. A D gene is named only where the DNA matches it firmly. For some rows the clone size is stated as once, few or many, or as a class when expanded; others skip it.

j_call: TRBJ1-5
v_call: TRBV28
clone_size: once
d_call: .
cdr3_aa: CASSLSLGTLHQPQHF
cdr3_nt: TGTGCCAGCAGTTTATCACTCGGGACTCTTCATCAGCCCCAGCATTTT

j_call: TRBJ1-3
v_call: TRBV19
clone_size: .
d_call: .
cdr3_aa: CASTSGNTIYF
cdr3_nt: TGTGCCAGTACTTCTGGAAACACCATATATTTT

j_call: TRBJ2-5
v_call: TRBV6-5
clone_size: .
d_call: .
cdr3_aa: CASSYSAYQETQYF
cdr3_nt: TGTGCCAGCAGTTACTCGGCATACCAAGAGACCCAGTACTTC

j_call: TRBJ2-2
v_call: TRBV19
clone_size: .
d_call: .
cdr3_aa: CASSIFSAGELFF
cdr3_nt: TGTGCCAGTAGTATCTTCAGCGCCGGGGAGCTGTTTTTT

j_call: TRBJ2-7
v_call: TRBV7-8
clone_size: .
d_call: .
cdr3_aa: CASSLVSGVFGEQYF
cdr3_nt: TGTGCCAGCAGCTTAGTATCCGGGGTCTTTGGCGAGCAGTACTTC

j_call: TRBJ1-1
v_call: TRBV10-3
clone_size: .
d_call: TRBD1
cdr3_aa: CAISGDRVDTEAFF
cdr3_nt: TGTGCCATCAGCGGGGACAGGGTGGACACTGAAGCTTTCTTT

j_call: TRBJ2-7
v_call: TRBV19
clone_size: .
d_call: .
cdr3_aa: CASSINGAYEQYF
cdr3_nt: TGTGCCAGTAGTATTAACGGAGCCTACGAGCAGTACTTC

j_call: TRBJ2-7
v_call: TRBV30
clone_size: .
d_call: TRBD1
cdr3_aa: CAWGRDRGYEQYF
cdr3_nt: TGTGCCTGGGGCCGGGACAGGGGCTACGAGCAGTACTTC

j_call: TRBJ1-5
v_call: TRBV27
clone_size: once
d_call: TRBD1
cdr3_aa: CASRGQGAFSNQPQHF
cdr3_nt: TGTGCCAGCAGAGGACAGGGGGCATTTAGCAATCAGCCCCAGCATTTT

j_call: TRBJ1-4
v_call: TRBV9
clone_size: .
d_call: TRBD1
cdr3_aa: CASSPTGSKEKLFF
cdr3_nt: TGTGCCAGCAGCCCGACAGGGTCGAAAGAAAAACTGTTTTTT

j_call: TRBJ2-5
v_call: TRBV14
clone_size: few
d_call: .
cdr3_aa: CASSLILGRETQYF
cdr3_nt: TGTGCCAGCAGCCTCATACTAGGTCGAGAGACCCAGTACTTC

j_call: TRBJ1-5
v_call: TRBV6-1
clone_size: .
d_call: .
cdr3_aa: CASSDSGLAQHF
cdr3_nt: TGTGCCAGCAGTGATAGCGGGTTGGCCCAGCATTTT

j_call: TRBJ1-5
v_call: TRBV5-6
clone_size: .
d_call: .
cdr3_aa: CASSSGEQPQHF
cdr3_nt: TGTGCCAGCAGCTCGGGGGAGCAGCCCCAGCATTTT

j_call: TRBJ2-5
v_call: TRBV7-9
clone_size: .
d_call: .
cdr3_aa: CASSPRPGFETQYF
cdr3_nt: TGTGCCAGCAGCCCAAGACCGGGGTTTGAGACCCAGTACTTC

j_call: TRBJ2-6
v_call: TRBV5-1
clone_size: .
d_call: TRBD1
cdr3_aa: CASSLYQGARGANVLTF
cdr3_nt: TGCGCCAGCAGCTTGTACCAGGGGGCGCGAGGGGCCAACGTCCTGACTTTC

j_call: TRBJ1-2
v_call: TRBV5-1
clone_size: .
d_call: TRBD1
cdr3_aa: CASSKDRVGVGGYTF
cdr3_nt: TGCGCCAGCAGCAAGGACAGGGTAGGAGTGGGTGGCTACACCTTC

j_call: TRBJ1-1
v_call: TRBV29-1
clone_size: .
d_call: TRBD1
cdr3_aa: CSVDRVTAEAFF
cdr3_nt: TGCAGCGTCGACAGGGTTACGGCTGAAGCTTTCTTT

j_call: TRBJ1-2
v_call: TRBV28
clone_size: once
d_call: .
cdr3_aa: CAAGGGGYTF
cdr3_nt: TGTGCCGCCGGGGGGGGTGGCTACACCTTC

j_call: TRBJ2-3
v_call: TRBV5-8
clone_size: .
d_call: .
cdr3_aa: CASSLVSAAHTDTQYF
cdr3_nt: TGTGCCAGCAGCTTAGTAAGCGCAGCCCACACGGATACGCAGTATTTT

j_call: TRBJ2-5
v_call: TRBV5-1
clone_size: few
d_call: TRBD2
cdr3_aa: CASSPKWGRAQETQYF
cdr3_nt: TGCGCCAGCAGCCCGAAGTGGGGGAGGGCCCAAGAGACCCAGTACTTC

j_call: TRBJ1-1
v_call: TRBV2
clone_size: once
d_call: .
cdr3_aa: CASSERGGGTEAFF
cdr3_nt: TGTGCCAGCAGTGAACGGGGGGGAGGCACTGAAGCTTTCTTT

j_call: TRBJ1-5
v_call: TRBV6-5
clone_size: .
d_call: TRBD1
cdr3_aa: CASRADRGSQPQHF
cdr3_nt: TGTGCCAGCAGGGCCGACAGGGGAAGTCAGCCCCAGCATTTT

j_call: TRBJ1-2
v_call: TRBV29-1
clone_size: .
d_call: .
cdr3_aa: CSVVGTSNYGYTF
cdr3_nt: TGCAGCGTAGTAGGGACTTCCAACTATGGCTACACCTTC

j_call: TRBJ1-4
v_call: TRBV25-1
clone_size: .
d_call: .
cdr3_aa: CASSQGVDRNEKLFF
cdr3_nt: TGTGCCAGCAGTCAAGGGGTTGACCGTAATGAAAAACTGTTTTTT

j_call: TRBJ2-7
v_call: TRBV6-6
clone_size: few
d_call: TRBD2
cdr3_aa: CASTATGGIYEQYF
cdr3_nt: TGTGCCAGCACCGCGACGGGGGGAATCTACGAGCAGTACTTC

j_call: TRBJ1-6
v_call: TRBV30
clone_size: .
d_call: TRBD1
cdr3_aa: CAWTPGQGFSPLHF
cdr3_nt: TGTGCCTGGACCCCGGGACAGGGGTTCTCACCCCTCCACTTT

j_call: TRBJ1-2
v_call: TRBV5-4
clone_size: .
d_call: TRBD1
cdr3_aa: CASSPGQGYGYTF
cdr3_nt: TGTGCCAGCAGCCCGGGACAGGGGTACGGCTACACCTTC

j_call: TRBJ1-5
v_call: TRBV7-2
clone_size: .
d_call: .
cdr3_aa: CASSLEARKGGNQPQHF
cdr3_nt: TGTGCCAGCAGCTTAGAAGCACGGAAAGGGGGCAATCAGCCCCAGCATTTT

j_call: TRBJ1-3
v_call: TRBV9
clone_size: .
d_call: .
cdr3_aa: CASSVVPRGNTIYF
cdr3_nt: TGTGCCAGCAGCGTAGTACCCAGGGGAAACACCATATATTTT

j_call: TRBJ1-1
v_call: TRBV28
clone_size: .
d_call: .
cdr3_aa: CASSLTRVNGRGVGTEAFF
cdr3_nt: TGTGCCAGCAGTTTAACTCGTGTTAATGGGAGAGGCGTCGGCACTGAAGCTTTCTTT

j_call: TRBJ1-6
v_call: TRBV6-5
clone_size: once
d_call: .
cdr3_aa: CASSYSTSSYNSPLHF
cdr3_nt: TGTGCCAGCAGTTACTCCACGAGCTCCTATAATTCACCCCTCCACTTT

j_call: TRBJ2-3
v_call: TRBV19
clone_size: .
d_call: .
cdr3_aa: CATRGSGGRTDTQYF
cdr3_nt: TGTGCCACACGCGGTTCCGGGGGACGCACAGATACGCAGTATTTT

j_call: TRBJ2-5
v_call: TRBV5-1
clone_size: .
d_call: .
cdr3_aa: CASSFKGGETQYF
cdr3_nt: TGCGCCAGCAGCTTCAAGGGGGGGGAGACCCAGTACTTC

j_call: TRBJ1-6
v_call: TRBV2
clone_size: few
d_call: .
cdr3_aa: CASRGGRSNSPLHF
cdr3_nt: TGTGCCAGCAGGGGGGGGAGGTCTAATTCACCCCTCCACTTT

j_call: TRBJ1-1
v_call: TRBV28
clone_size: .
d_call: .
cdr3_aa: CASSLWVTGSTEAFF
cdr3_nt: TGTGCCAGCAGTTTATGGGTGACAGGTTCCACTGAAGCTTTCTTT

j_call: TRBJ2-5
v_call: TRBV5-1
clone_size: .
d_call: TRBD2
cdr3_aa: CASSNSGGPETQYF
cdr3_nt: TGCGCCAGCAGCAATAGCGGGGGTCCGGAGACCCAGTACTTC

j_call: TRBJ1-5
v_call: TRBV28
clone_size: .
d_call: TRBD1
cdr3_aa: CASSPGQRNQPQHF
cdr3_nt: TGTGCCAGCAGTCCGGGACAGCGAAATCAGCCCCAGCATTTT

j_call: TRBJ1-4
v_call: TRBV6-4
clone_size: .
d_call: .
cdr3_aa: CASSEMGAGAEKLFF
cdr3_nt: TGTGCCAGCAGTGAAATGGGGGCAGGGGCTGAAAAACTGTTTTTT

j_call: TRBJ2-1
v_call: TRBV5-1
clone_size: once
d_call: TRBD1
cdr3_aa: CASRWDRGTGQFF
cdr3_nt: TGCGCCAGCAGGTGGGACAGGGGAACGGGACAGTTCTTC

j_call: TRBJ1-5
v_call: TRBV28
clone_size: .
d_call: TRBD1
cdr3_aa: CASSSPGTGGQPQHF
cdr3_nt: TGTGCCAGCAGTTCGCCCGGGACAGGGGGGCAGCCCCAGCATTTT

j_call: TRBJ1-4
v_call: TRBV28
clone_size: few
d_call: TRBD1
cdr3_aa: CASSLLGGKNEKLFF
cdr3_nt: TGTGCCAGCAGTTTATTAGGGGGCAAGAATGAAAAACTGTTTTTT

j_call: TRBJ2-7
v_call: TRBV11-1
clone_size: .
d_call: .
cdr3_aa: CASSLSAGSSYEQYF
cdr3_nt: TGTGCCAGCAGCTTGAGTGCAGGAAGCTCCTACGAGCAGTACTTC

j_call: TRBJ2-5
v_call: TRBV18
clone_size: .
d_call: .
cdr3_aa: CASSQGVQETQYF
cdr3_nt: TGTGCCAGCTCACAAGGGGTTCAAGAGACCCAGTACTTC

j_call: TRBJ1-1
v_call: TRBV28
clone_size: .
d_call: .
cdr3_aa: CASRRLNTEAFF
cdr3_nt: TGTGCCAGCAGGCGGTTGAACACTGAAGCTTTCTTT

j_call: TRBJ2-5
v_call: TRBV6-1
clone_size: .
d_call: .
cdr3_aa: CASSEGTRGETQYF
cdr3_nt: TGTGCCAGCAGTGAGGGCACCAGGGGAGAGACCCAGTACTTC

j_call: TRBJ1-2
v_call: TRBV27
clone_size: .
d_call: .
cdr3_aa: CASREQGSFLLVGIDGYTF
cdr3_nt: TGTGCCAGCAGAGAACAGGGATCCTTTCTTCTGGTGGGGATAGATGGCTACACCTTC